A selection of T cell receptor beta chains follows, all from one sample in a study of blood T cell repertoires in COVID-19. Using immunoSEQ multiplex PCR, the repertoire was profiled, and TCRdb retains in-frame clones only, with some absent. The sample includes 140,000 to 150,000 clones, around 84% seen only once; the top ten take 10% to 15%. The sample consisted of peripheral blood. These TCRs come from a man aged 60 to 75 with active or convalescent COVID-19. Each CDR3 is given with its conserved first and last residue. A D gene is named only where the DNA matches it firmly. The size field is filled for only some rows; it gives once, few, many or a size class.

V	length	size	D	J	CDR3	DNA
TRBV30	14	-	TRBD1	TRBJ1-6	CAWDQAGGRSPLHF	TGTGCCTGGGACCAAGCAGGGGGGCGGTCACCCCTCCACTTT
TRBV6-4	17	-	TRBD2	TRBJ2-3	CASSPEGAGGPSDTQYF	TGTGCCAGCAGCCCGGAGGGAGCGGGAGGGCCTTCAGATACGCAGTATTTT
TRBV15	16	-	TRBD2	TRBJ2-2	CATSRELAGVSGELFF	TGTGCCACCAGCAGAGAACTAGCGGGAGTGAGCGGGGAGCTGTTTTTT
TRBV10-3	13	-	-	TRBJ1-2	CATTGITTYGYTF	TGTGCCACCACCGGGATTACTACCTATGGCTACACCTTC
TRBV5-1	15	once	-	TRBJ1-1	CASSSLTSGDTEAFF	TGCGCCAGCAGCTCGCTCACCTCGGGGGACACTGAAGCTTTCTTT
TRBV7-3	16	-	-	TRBJ2-3	CASSLSPSGGPDTQYF	TGTGCCAGCAGCTTGTCCCCGTCAGGGGGGCCAGATACGCAGTATTTT
TRBV30	14	-	-	TRBJ1-5	CAWSVRQPDQPQHF	TGTGCCTGGAGTGTCCGACAGCCTGATCAGCCCCAGCATTTT
TRBV7-2	14	-	-	TRBJ2-5	CASSLVVNQETQYF	TGTGCCAGCAGCTTAGTAGTCAACCAAGAGACCCAGTACTTC
TRBV11-2	19	-	-	TRBJ2-6	CASSLAQEGTFSGANVLTF	TGTGCCAGCAGCTTAGCCCAGGAAGGGACATTCTCTGGGGCCAACGTCCTGACTTTC
TRBV2	15	-	TRBD2	TRBJ2-5	CASSESSGEKETQYF	TGTGCCAGCAGTGAATCTAGCGGGGAAAAAGAGACCCAGTACTTC
TRBV11-2	18	-	-	TRBJ2-7	CASSVENLGTNKAYEQYF	TGTGCCAGCAGCGTAGAAAATCTCGGGACAAATAAAGCATACGAGCAGTACTTC
TRBV15	15	-	-	TRBJ1-4	CATSDRGWANEKLFF	TGTGCCACCAGTGACCGGGGATGGGCTAATGAAAAACTGTTTTTT
TRBV19	12	-	-	TRBJ1-6	CASSIEASPLHF	TGTGCCAGTAGTATCGAAGCCTCACCCCTCCACTTT
TRBV5-4	15	-	TRBD1	TRBJ1-6	CASSTDRGHNSPLHF	TGTGCCAGCAGCACTGACAGGGGGCATAATTCACCCCTCCACTTT
TRBV7-8	12	-	-	TRBJ1-2	CASSLSNYGYTF	TGTGCCAGCAGCTTGTCGAACTATGGCTACACCTTC
TRBV19	15	-	-	TRBJ1-2	CASGNSRLSFYGYTF	TGTGCCAGTGGCAACAGCCGTCTTTCCTTCTATGGCTACACCTTC
TRBV27	11	-	TRBD1	TRBJ2-3	CASNRGQTQYF	TGTGCCAGCAACAGGGGCCAGACGCAGTATTTT
TRBV28	14	-	TRBD1	TRBJ1-6	CASSRTGSGSPLHF	TGTGCCAGCAGCCGGACAGGGTCTGGGTCACCCCTCCACTTT
TRBV19	18	few	TRBD2	TRBJ2-7	CASSPRGTLAGGPSEQYF	TGTGCCAGTAGTCCCAGAGGGACGCTAGCGGGAGGGCCCTCCGAGCAGTACTTC
TRBV19	15	-	TRBD1	TRBJ1-1	CASSIARGRNTEAFF	TGTGCCAGTAGTATAGCGAGGGGGCGGAACACTGAAGCTTTCTTT
TRBV15	14	-	-	TRBJ2-4	CATSRPPSNNIQYF	TGTGCCACCAGCAGACCGCCTAGCAATAACATTCAGTACTTC
TRBV5-1	16	-	TRBD1	TRBJ2-3	CASSFRGSGSTDTQYF	TGCGCCAGCAGCTTCAGGGGGTCGGGAAGCACAGATACGCAGTATTTT
TRBV6-5	15	-	TRBD2	TRBJ2-3	CASSQTSGGTDTQYF	TGTGCCAGCAGTCAGACTAGCGGCGGCACAGATACGCAGTATTTT
TRBV11-2	16	-	TRBD1	TRBJ2-3	CASSLGQLTSTDTQYF	TGTGCCAGCAGCCTGGGACAGCTTACTAGCACAGATACGCAGTATTTT
TRBV7-9	16	-	TRBD2	TRBJ2-3	CASSFRLAGSTDTQYF	TGTGCCAGCAGCTTTAGACTAGCGGGATCCACAGATACGCAGTATTTT
TRBV18	13	-	TRBD1	TRBJ1-1	CASSRDRVTEAFF	TGTGCCAGCTCCCGGGACAGGGTTACTGAAGCTTTCTTT
TRBV5-4	14	few	-	TRBJ1-1	CASSWGGQNTEAFF	TGTGCCAGCAGCTGGGGGGGACAAAACACTGAAGCTTTCTTT
TRBV28	14	-	-	TRBJ2-3	CASSQGIETDTQYF	TGTGCCAGCAGTCAGGGTATTGAAACAGATACGCAGTATTTT
TRBV10-3	17	once	TRBD1	TRBJ1-2	CAISEGSGGQGALGYTF	TGTGCCATCAGTGAGGGGAGTGGGGGACAGGGGGCGCTTGGCTACACCTTC
TRBV7-2	14	once	TRBD1	TRBJ2-7	CASSLGTGRYEQYF	TGTGCCAGCAGCCTCGGGACAGGTCGCTACGAGCAGTACTTC
TRBV6-4	14	-	-	TRBJ2-6	CASSLNSGANVLTF	TGTGCCAGCAGTCTTAACTCTGGGGCCAACGTCCTGACTTTC
TRBV6-6	13	-	-	TRBJ1-2	CASSYSGDYGYTF	TGTGCCAGCAGTTATTCCGGGGACTATGGCTACACCTTC
TRBV12-3/TRBV12-4	11	-	-	TRBJ2-7	CASSYNYEQYF	TGTGCCAGCAGTTACAACTACGAGCAGTACTTC
TRBV5-6	15	-	-	TRBJ1-5	CASSLAGARGQPQHF	TGTGCCAGCAGCTTGGCAGGGGCTAGAGGACAGCCCCAGCATTTT
TRBV4-3	16	once	TRBD2	TRBJ2-2	CASRRGAGSNTGELFF	TGCGCCAGCAGACGTGGAGCGGGATCTAACACCGGGGAGCTGTTTTTT
TRBV7-9	11	-	-	TRBJ2-5	CASSFLETQYF	TGTGCCAGCAGCTTTCTAGAGACCCAGTACTTC
TRBV2	14	-	TRBD1	TRBJ2-7	CASSRTGTDYEQYF	TGTGCCAGCAGTCGGACAGGAACTGACTACGAGCAGTACTTC
TRBV4-2	12	few	-	TRBJ1-2	CASSPPGDGYTF	TGTGCCAGCAGCCCCCCCGGGGATGGCTACACCTTC
TRBV15	17	-	-	TRBJ1-1	CATSRDPTQVMNTEAFF	TGTGCCACCAGCAGAGATCCGACACAGGTCATGAACACTGAAGCTTTCTTT
TRBV2	15	once	TRBD1	TRBJ2-6	CASSGTASGANVLTF	TGTGCCAGCTCCGGGACAGCGTCTGGGGCCAACGTCCTGACTTTC
TRBV25-1	17	-	TRBD2	TRBJ2-5	CASSGRRGLASQETQYF	TGTGCCAGCAGTGGGAGGAGGGGACTAGCCTCTCAAGAGACCCAGTACTTC
TRBV18	15	-	TRBD1	TRBJ2-7	CASSHRDRITYEQYF	TGTGCCAGCTCACACAGGGACAGAATTACCTACGAGCAGTACTTC
TRBV5-4	18	-	TRBD1	TRBJ1-5	CASSLEPSGGGGNQPQHF	TGTGCCAGCAGCTTGGAGCCGTCAGGGGGCGGTGGTAATCAGCCCCAGCATTTT
TRBV5-6	15	few	-	TRBJ1-2	CASSLMRPFPYGYTF	TGTGCCAGCAGCTTGATGCGGCCGTTCCCATATGGCTACACCTTC
TRBV27	16	-	TRBD2	TRBJ2-2	CASRPGTSGNTGELFF	TGTGCCAGCCGACCCGGGACTAGCGGAAACACCGGGGAGCTGTTTTTT
TRBV28	14	-	TRBD2	TRBJ2-1	CASSLWRERNEQFF	TGTGCCAGCAGTTTGTGGCGGGAGCGCAATGAGCAGTTCTTC